The present entry profiles one T cell receptor (beta chain) with its context. Its antigen is not identified. The data derive from a study of cytomegalovirus exposure and HLA in healthy donors. Nominally healthy donors provided the samples, though records likely missed some immune exposures. Trimming removed 3 bases at V and 9 bases at J, with 17 bases between. The germline CDR1 and CDR2 sequences are MGHRA and YSYEKL. The CDR3 has 14 amino acids. Primers included in the PCR were 60 Vbeta and 13 Jbeta primers. Assay used: immunoSEQ multiplex PCR; TCRdb lists only in-frame clones, some missing. The data contain 70,000 to 95,000 clones, around 82% of them singletons. Study-wide points: Productive status was seen about 90% or about 30% of the time for most TCR beta V segments in an earlier analysis. There was a cluster of highly shared sequence variants that was likely a sequencing artifact.

Sequencing used PBMCs. This sequence was found in a man in his late teens or twenties in good health and CMV-seronegative. The J gene is TRBJ1-1, the V gene TRBV4-1, with D possibly TRBD1 on 6 matching bases. CDR3 coding DNA: TGCGCCAGCAGCCACCCCCCCACAGGGCGGAAAGCTTTCTTT. Translation: CASSHPPTGRKAFF.